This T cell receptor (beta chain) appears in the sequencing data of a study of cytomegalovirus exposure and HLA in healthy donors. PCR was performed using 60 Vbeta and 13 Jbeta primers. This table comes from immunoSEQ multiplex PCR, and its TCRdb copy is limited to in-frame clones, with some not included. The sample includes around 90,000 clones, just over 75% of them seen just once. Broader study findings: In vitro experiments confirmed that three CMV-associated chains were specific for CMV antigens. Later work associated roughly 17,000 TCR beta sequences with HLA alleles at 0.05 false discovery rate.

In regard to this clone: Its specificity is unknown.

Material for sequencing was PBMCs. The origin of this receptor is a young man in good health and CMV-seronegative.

The CDR3 nucleotides read TGTGCCATCAGTGACGGCCCTAGAGAAGAGACCCAGTACTTC. This translates into CAISDGPREETQYF. The gene calls are TRBV10-3 and TRBJ2-5; D is ambiguous. Trimming took 3 bases from V and 3 from J, leaving 11 bases between them. This CDR3 region has 14 residues. Germline loops: CDR1 ENHRY, CDR2 SYGVKD.